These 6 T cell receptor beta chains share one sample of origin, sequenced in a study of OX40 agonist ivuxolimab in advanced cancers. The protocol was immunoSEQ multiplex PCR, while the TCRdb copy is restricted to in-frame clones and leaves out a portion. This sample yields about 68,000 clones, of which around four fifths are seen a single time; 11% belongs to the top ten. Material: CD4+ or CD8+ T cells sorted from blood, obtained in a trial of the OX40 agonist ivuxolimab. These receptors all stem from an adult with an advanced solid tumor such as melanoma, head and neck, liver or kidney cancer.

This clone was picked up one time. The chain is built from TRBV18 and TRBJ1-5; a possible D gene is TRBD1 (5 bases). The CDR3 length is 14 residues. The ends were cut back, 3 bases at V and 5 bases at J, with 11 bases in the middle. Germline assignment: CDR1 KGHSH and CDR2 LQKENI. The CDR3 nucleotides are TGTGCCAGCTCACCCCAGGGAGCAGATCAGCCCCAGCATTTT. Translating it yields CASSPQGADQPQHF.

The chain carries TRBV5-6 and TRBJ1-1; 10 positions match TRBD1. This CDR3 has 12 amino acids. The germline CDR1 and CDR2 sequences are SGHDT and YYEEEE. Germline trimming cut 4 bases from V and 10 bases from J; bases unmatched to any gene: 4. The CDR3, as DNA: TGTGCCAGCAGCCCCGGGACAGGGGCAGCTTTCTTT. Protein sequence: CASSPGTGAAFF. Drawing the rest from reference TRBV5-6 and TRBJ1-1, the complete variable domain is DAGVTQSPTHLIKTRGQQVTLRCSPKSGHDTVSWYQQALGQGPQFIFQYYEEEERQRGNFPDRFSGHQFPNYSSELNVNALLLGDSALYLCASSPGTGAAFFGQGTRLTVV.

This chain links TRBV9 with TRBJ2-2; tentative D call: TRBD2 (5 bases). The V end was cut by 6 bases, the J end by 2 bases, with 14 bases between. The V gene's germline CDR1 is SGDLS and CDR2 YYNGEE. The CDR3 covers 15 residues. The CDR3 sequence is CASTRSDYNTGELFF. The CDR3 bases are TGTGCCAGCACTCGATCCGACTATAACACCGGGGAGCTGTTTTTT.

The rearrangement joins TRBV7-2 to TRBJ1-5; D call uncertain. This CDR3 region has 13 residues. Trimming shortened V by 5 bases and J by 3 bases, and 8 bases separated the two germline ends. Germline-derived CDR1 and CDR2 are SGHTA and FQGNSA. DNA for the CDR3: TGTGCCAGCAGCCGGGCACACAATCAGCCCCAGCATTTT. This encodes CASSRAHNQPQHF.

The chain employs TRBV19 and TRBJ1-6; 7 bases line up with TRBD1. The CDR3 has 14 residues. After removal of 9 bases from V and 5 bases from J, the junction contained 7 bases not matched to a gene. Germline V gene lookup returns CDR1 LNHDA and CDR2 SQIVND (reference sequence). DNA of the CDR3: TGTGCCAGCAGAGTCGGGACAGATAATTCACCCCTCCACTTT. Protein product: CASRVGTDNSPLHF.

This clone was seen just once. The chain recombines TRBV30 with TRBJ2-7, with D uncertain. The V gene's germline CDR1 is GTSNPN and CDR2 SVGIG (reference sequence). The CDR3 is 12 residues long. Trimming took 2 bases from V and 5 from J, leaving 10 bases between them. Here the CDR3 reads CAWSTATNEQYF. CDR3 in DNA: TGTGCCTGGAGTACGGCCACAAACGAGCAGTACTTC.